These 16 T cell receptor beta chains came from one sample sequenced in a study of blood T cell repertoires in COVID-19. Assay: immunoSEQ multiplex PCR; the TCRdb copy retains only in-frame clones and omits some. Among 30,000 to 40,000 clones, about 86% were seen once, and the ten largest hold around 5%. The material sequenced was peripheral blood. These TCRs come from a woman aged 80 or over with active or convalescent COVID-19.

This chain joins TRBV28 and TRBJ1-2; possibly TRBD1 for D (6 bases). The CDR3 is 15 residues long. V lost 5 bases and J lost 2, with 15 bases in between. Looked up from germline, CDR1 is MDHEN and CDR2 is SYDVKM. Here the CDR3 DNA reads TGTGCCAGCAGTCTCGAGGCCCAGGGGAACTATGGCTACACCTTC. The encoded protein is CASSLEAQGNYGYTF.

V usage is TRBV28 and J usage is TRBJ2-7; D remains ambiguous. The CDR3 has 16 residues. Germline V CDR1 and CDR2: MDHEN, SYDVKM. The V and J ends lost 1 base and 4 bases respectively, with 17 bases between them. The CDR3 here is CASSLFAGPSPYEQYF. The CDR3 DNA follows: TGTGCCAGCAGTTTATTTGCCGGTCCTTCTCCGTACGAGCAGTACTTC.

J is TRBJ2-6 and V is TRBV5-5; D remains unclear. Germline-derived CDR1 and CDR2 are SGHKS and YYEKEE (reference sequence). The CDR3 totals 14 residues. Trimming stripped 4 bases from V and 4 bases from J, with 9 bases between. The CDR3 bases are TGTGCCAGCAGCCCTGGTGGCGGGGCCAACGTCCTGACTTTC. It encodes CASSPGGGANVLTF.

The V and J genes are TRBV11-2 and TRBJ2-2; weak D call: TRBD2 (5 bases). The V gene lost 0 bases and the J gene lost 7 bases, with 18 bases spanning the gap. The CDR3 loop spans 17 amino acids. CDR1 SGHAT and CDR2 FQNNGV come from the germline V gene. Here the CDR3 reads CASSLDRFGVQNGELFF. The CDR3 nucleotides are TGTGCCAGCAGCTTAGATCGGTTCGGGGTGCAAAACGGGGAGCTGTTTTTT.

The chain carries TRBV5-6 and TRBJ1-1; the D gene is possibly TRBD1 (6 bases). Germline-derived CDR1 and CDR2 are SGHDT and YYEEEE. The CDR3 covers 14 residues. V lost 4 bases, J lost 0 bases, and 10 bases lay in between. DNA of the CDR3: TGTGCCAGCAGCCGAACAGGGATGAACACTGAAGCTTTCTTT. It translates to CASSRTGMNTEAFF.

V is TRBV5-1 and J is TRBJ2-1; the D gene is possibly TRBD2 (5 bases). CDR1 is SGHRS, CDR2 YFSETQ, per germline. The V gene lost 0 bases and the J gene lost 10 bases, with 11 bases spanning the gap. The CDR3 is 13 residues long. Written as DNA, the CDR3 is TGCGCCAGCAGCTTGGAACTAGAGCGGGAGCAGTTCTTC. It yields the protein CASSLELEREQFF.

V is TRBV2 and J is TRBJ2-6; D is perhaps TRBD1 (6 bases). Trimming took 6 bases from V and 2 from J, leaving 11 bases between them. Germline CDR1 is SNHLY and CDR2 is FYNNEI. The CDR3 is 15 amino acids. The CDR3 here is CASSWTDPGANVLTF. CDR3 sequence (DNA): TGTGCCAGCAGCTGGACAGATCCTGGGGCCAACGTCCTGACTTTC. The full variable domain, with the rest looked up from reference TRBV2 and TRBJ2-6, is EPEVTQTPSHQVTQMGQEVILRCVPISNHLYFYWYRQILGQKVEFLVSFYNNEISEKSEIFDDQFSVERPDGSNFTLKIRSTKLEDSAMYFCASSWTDPGANVLTFGAGSRLTVL.

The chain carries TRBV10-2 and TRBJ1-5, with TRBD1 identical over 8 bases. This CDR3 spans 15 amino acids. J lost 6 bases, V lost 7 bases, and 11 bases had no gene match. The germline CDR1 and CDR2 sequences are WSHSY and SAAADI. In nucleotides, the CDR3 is TGCGCCAGCAAGCCCTCCGGACAGGGAGGTCAGCCCCAGCATTTT. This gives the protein CASKPSGQGGQPQHF.

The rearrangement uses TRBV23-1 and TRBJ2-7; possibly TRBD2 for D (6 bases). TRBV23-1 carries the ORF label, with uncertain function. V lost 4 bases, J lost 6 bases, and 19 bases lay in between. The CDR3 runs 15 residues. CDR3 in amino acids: CASSPRLLKAGEQYF. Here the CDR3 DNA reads TGCGCCAGCAGTCCCCGGTTACTCAAAGCGGGCGAGCAGTACTTC.

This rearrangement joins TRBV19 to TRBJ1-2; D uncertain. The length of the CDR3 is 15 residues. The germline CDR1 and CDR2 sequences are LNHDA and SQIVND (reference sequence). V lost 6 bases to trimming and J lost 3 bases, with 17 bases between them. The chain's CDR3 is CASSNLQRTDYGYTF. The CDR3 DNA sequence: TGTGCCAGTAGCAACTTACAGAGAACAGACTATGGCTACACCTTC.

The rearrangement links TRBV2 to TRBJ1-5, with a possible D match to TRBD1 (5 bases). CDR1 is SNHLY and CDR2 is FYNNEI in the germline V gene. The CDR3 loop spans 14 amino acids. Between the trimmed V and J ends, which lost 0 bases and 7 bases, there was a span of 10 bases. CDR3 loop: CASSEAVRQQPQHF. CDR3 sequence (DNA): TGTGCCAGCAGTGAAGCGGTCAGACAGCAGCCCCAGCATTTT.

This CDR3 reads CASSLTGTGANVLTF. The DNA for the CDR3 is TGTGCCAGCAGTTTGACAGGGACAGGGGCCAACGTCCTGACTTTC. V gene TRBV6-5 combines with J gene TRBJ2-6; 7 nucleotides agree with TRBD1. The V gene end was trimmed by 4 bases and the J gene end by 4 bases; junction bases not matched to a gene: 4. The length of the CDR3 is 15 residues. Germline V lookup: CDR1 MNHEY, CDR2 SVGAGI.

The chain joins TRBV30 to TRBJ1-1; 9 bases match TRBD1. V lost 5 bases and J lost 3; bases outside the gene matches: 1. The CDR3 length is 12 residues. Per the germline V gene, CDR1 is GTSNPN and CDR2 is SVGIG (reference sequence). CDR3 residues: CAWDRGYTEAFF. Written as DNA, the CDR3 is TGTGCCTGGGACAGGGGGTACACTGAAGCTTTCTTT.

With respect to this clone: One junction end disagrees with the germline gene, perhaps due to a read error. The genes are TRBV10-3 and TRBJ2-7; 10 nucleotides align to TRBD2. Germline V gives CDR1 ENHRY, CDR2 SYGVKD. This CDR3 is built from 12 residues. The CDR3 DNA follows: TGTGCCATCAGTGACCCTGGTGGGACTAGCGCCTTC. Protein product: CAISDPGGTSAF.

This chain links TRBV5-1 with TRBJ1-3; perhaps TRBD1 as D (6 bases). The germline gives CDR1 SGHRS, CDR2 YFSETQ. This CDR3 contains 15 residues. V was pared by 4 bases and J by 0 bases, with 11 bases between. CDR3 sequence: CASSPGQISGNTIYF. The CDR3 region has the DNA TGCGCCAGCAGCCCAGGACAGATCTCTGGAAACACCATATATTTT.

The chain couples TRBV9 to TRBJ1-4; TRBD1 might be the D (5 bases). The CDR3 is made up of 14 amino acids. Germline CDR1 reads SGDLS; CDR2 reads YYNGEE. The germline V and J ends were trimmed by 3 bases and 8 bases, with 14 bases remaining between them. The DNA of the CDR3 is TGTGCCAGCAGCGGGGGGGTGGAGCGGGAAAAACTGTTTTTT. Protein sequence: CASSGGVEREKLFF.